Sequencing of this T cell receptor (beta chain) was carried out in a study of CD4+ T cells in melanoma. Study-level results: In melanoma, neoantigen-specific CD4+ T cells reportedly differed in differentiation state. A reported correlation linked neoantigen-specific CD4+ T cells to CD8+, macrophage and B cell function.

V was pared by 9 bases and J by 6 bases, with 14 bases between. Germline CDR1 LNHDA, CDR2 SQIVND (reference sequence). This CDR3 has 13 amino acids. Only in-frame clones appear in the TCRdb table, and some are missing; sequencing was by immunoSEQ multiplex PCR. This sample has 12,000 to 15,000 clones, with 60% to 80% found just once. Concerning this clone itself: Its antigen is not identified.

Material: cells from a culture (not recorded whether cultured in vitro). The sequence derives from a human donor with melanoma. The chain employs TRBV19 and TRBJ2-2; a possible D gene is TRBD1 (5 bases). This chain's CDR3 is CASLRTRSGELFF. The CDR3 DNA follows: TGTGCCAGCCTCCGGACACGCTCCGGGGAGCTGTTTTTT.